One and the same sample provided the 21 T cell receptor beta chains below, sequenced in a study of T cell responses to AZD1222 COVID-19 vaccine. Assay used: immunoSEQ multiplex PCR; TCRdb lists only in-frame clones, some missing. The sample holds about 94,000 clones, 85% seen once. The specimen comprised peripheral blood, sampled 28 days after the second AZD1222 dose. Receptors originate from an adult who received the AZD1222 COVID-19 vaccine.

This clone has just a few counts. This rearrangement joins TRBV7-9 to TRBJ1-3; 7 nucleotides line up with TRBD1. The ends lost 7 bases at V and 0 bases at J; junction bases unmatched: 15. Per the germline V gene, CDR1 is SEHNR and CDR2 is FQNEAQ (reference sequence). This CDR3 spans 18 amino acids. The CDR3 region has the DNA TGTGCCAGCACCGTAAACTCGGGACAGTCGACCTCTGGAAACACCATATATTTT. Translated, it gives CASTVNSGQSTSGNTIYF.

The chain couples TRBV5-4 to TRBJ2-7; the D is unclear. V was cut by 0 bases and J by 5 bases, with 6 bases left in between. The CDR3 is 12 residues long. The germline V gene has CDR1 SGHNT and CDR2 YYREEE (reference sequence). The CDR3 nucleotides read TGTGCCAGCAGCTTGGTACCAAACGAGCAGTACTTC. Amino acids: CASSLVPNEQYF.

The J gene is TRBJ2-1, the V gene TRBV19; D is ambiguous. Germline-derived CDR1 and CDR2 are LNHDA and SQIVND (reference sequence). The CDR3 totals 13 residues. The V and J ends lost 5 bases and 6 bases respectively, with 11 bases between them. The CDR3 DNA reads TGTGCCAGTAGTCCAGAGGTTCGCAATGAGCAGTTCTTC. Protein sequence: CASSPEVRNEQFF.

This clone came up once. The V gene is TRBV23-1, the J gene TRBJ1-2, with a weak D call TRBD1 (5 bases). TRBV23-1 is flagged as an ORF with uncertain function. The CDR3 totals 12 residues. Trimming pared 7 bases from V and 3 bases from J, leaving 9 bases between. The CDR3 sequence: CASNLGDYGYTF. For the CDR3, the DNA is TGCGCCAGCAATCTAGGGGACTATGGCTACACCTTC.

The CDR3 reads CASTRTDNTGELFF. Written as DNA, the CDR3 is TGTGCCAGCACCCGGACAGACAACACCGGGGAGCTGTTTTTT. The rearrangement joins TRBV2 to TRBJ2-2, with a tentative D call TRBD1 (6 bases). V was trimmed by 7 bases and J by 2 bases, leaving 11 bases between them. There are 14 residues in the CDR3. Germline CDR1 and CDR2: SNHLY and FYNNEI.

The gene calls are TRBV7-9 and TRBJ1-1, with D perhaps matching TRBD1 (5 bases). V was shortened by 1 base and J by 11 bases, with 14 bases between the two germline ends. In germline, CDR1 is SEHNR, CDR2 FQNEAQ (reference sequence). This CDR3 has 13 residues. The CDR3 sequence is CASSLGGAVAAFF. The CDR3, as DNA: TGTGCCAGCAGCTTAGGAGGGGCCGTTGCGGCTTTCTTT.

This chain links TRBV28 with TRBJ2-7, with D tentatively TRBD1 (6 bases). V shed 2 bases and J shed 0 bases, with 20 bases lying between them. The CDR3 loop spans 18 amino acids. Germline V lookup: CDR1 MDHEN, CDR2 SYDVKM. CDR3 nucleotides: TGTGCCAGCAGTTTACAACGCACAACGGACAGCTCCTCCTACGAGCAGTACTTC. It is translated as CASSLQRTTDSSSYEQYF.

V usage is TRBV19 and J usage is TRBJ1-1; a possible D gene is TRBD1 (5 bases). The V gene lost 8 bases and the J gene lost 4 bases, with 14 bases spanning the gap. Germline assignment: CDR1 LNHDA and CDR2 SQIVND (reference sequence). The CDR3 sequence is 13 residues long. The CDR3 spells CASRQVGGTEAFF. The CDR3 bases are TGTGCCAGTCGACAAGTCGGGGGCACTGAAGCTTTCTTT. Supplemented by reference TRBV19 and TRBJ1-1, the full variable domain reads DGGITQSPKYLFRKEGQNVTLSCEQNLNHDAMYWYRQDPGQGLRLIYYSQIVNDFQKGDIAEGYSVSREKKESFPLTVTSAQKNPTAFYLCASRQVGGTEAFFGQGTRLTVV.

The CDR3, as DNA: TGTGCCAGCAGCGGCGGACTAGCGGGAGGGAGCACAGATACGCAGTATTTT. It yields the protein CASSGGLAGGSTDTQYF. The gene calls are TRBV7-9 and TRBJ2-3; 15 bases align to TRBD2. After removal of 5 bases from V and 0 bases from J, the junction contained 3 bases not matched to a gene. Germline-derived CDR1 and CDR2 are SEHNR and FQNEAQ (reference sequence). The CDR3 contains 17 residues.

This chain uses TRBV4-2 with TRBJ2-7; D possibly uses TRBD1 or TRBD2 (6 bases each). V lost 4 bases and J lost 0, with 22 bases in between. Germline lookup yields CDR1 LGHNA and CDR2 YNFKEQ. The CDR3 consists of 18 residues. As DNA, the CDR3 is TGTGCCAGCAGCCGGAGTAGGGGGGCAGGCTTACCCTCCTACGAGCAGTACTTC. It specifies CASSRSRGAGLPSYEQYF.

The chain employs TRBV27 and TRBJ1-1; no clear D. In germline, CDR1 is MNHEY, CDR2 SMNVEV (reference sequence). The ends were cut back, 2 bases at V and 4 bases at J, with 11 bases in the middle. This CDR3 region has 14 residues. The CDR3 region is CASSLQGRGTEAFF. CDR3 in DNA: TGTGCCAGCAGTTTACAAGGACGGGGCACTGAAGCTTTCTTT.

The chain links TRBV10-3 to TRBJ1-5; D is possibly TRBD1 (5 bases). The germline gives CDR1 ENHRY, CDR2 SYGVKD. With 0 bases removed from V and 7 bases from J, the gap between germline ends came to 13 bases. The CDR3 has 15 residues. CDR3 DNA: TGTGCCATCAGTGAGTCCCAGGGAATGGACCAGCCCCAGCATTTT. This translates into CAISESQGMDQPQHF.

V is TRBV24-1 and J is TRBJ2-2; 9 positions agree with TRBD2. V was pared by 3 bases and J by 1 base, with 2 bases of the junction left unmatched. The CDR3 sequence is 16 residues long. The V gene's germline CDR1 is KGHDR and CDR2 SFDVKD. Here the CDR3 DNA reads TGTGCCACCAGTGATCAGACTAGCGGGAACACCGGGGAGCTGTTTTTT. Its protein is CATSDQTSGNTGELFF.

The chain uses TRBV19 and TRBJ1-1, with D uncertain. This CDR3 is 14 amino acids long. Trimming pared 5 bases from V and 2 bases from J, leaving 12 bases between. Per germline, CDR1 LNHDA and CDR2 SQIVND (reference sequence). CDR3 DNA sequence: TGTGCCAGTAGTCTCCGCGAGGGCAACACTGAAGCTTTCTTT. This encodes CASSLREGNTEAFF.

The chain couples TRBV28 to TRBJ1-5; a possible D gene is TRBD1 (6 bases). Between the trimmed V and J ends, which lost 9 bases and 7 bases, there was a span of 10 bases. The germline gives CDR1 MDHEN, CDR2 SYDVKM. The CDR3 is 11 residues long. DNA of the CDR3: TGTGCCAGACCGAGGGGGCAGCCCCAGCATTTT. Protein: CARPRGQPQHF.

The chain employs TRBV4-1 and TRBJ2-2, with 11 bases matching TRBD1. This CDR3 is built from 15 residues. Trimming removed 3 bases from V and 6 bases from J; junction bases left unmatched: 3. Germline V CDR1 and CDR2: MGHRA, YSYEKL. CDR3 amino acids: CASSHGQGAAGELFF. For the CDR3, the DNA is TGCGCCAGCAGCCATGGACAGGGGGCGGCCGGGGAGCTGTTTTTT.

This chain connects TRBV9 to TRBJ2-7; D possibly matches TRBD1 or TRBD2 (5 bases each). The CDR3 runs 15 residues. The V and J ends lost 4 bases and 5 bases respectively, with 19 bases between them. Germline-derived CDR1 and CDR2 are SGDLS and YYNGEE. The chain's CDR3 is CASSLTGTSAHEQYF. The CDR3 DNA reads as TGTGCCAGCAGCCTAACCGGGACGAGCGCCCACGAGCAGTACTTC.

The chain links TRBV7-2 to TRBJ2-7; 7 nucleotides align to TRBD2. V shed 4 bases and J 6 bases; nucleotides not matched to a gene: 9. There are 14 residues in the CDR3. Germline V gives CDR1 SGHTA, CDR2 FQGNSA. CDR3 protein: CASSSIGLVGEQYF. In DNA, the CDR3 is TGTGCCAGCAGCTCGATCGGACTAGTCGGCGAGCAGTACTTC.

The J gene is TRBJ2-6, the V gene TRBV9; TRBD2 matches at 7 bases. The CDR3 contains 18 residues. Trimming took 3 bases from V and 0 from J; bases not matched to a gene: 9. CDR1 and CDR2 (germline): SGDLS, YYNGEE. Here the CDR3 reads CASSAPIGGTSGANVLTF. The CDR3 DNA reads TGTGCCAGCAGCGCCCCTATCGGGGGGACCTCTGGGGCCAACGTCCTGACTTTC.

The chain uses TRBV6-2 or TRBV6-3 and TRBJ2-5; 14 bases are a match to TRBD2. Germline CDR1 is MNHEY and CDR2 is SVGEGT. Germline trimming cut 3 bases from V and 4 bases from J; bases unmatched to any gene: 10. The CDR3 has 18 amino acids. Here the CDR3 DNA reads TGTGCCAGCAGTTATTCGGGACTAGCGGGAGATGGACGAGAGACCCAGTACTTC. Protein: CASSYSGLAGDGRETQYF.

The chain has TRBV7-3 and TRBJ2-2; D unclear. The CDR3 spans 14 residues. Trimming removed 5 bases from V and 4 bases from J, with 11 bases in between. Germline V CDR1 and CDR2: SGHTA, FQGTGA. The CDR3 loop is CASSPNGITGELFF. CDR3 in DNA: TGTGCCAGCAGCCCAAACGGTATCACCGGGGAGCTGTTTTTT.